This T cell receptor (beta chain) was observed in a study of blood T cell repertoires in COVID-19. Overall study: Samples came from the United States, Italy and Spain, spanning acute and convalescent COVID-19. Nucleic acid was either cDNA or gDNA, and it came from T cells, B-cell-depleted T cells, or PBMCs.

CDR1 is SGHKS, CDR2 YYEKEE, per germline (reference sequence). V lost 1 base, J lost 6 bases, and 11 bases lay in between. This CDR3 has 13 residues. Original processing methods: Scientists estimated how many nucleated cells there were by amplifying reference gene primers. Libraries were prepared by immunoSEQ multiplex PCR; TCRdb keeps only in-frame clonotypes and omits some of them. The V and J calls and clone size were taken over from that table, and D and trimming were inferred from the DNA. The sample consists of tens of thousands of clones, roughly 88% of them appearing once. This clone was counted between two and nine times.

The receptor's source is a woman over 75 with acute or convalescent COVID-19. This chain links TRBV5-5 with TRBJ2-7; D may be TRBD1 (6 bases). The sequenced material came from peripheral blood. CDR3 in amino acids: CASSLFTGFEQYF. In DNA, the CDR3 is TGTGCCAGCAGCTTGTTTACAGGGTTCGAGCAGTACTTC.